The 18 T cell receptor beta chains below all came from one sample that was sequenced in a study of blood T cells in healthy people across ages (dated by TCRdb to 2015 to 2017). The library was made by 5' RACE. The sequencer was an Illumina HiSeq 2500. A second roughly 6 to 11 cycle PCR used a sample-barcoded 5' primer and a J-beta primer mix. Through fastp at Q25 and MiXCR, TCRdb rebuilt clones from the public reads, retaining in-frame beta chains. All rows with the same CDR3 protein become a single entry with the most common DNA and genes. The sample includes 1.5 million to 2 million distinct CDR3 sequences, with roughly 28% observed a single time. The top ten clones comprise roughly 8% of the sample. Sample: blood. The receptors here all came from a woman in her 30s in good health.

V gene TRBV6-2 or TRBV6-3 combines with J gene TRBJ2-6; no reliable D call. Trimming stripped 5 bases from V and 2 bases from J, with 10 bases between. The CDR3 consists of 15 residues. Germline CDR1 MNHEY, CDR2 SVGEGT. CDR3 amino acids: CASSDKRAGANVLTF. The CDR3 nucleotides read TGTGCCAGCAGTGATAAACGAGCTGGGGCCAACGTCCTGACTTTC.

The CDR3 reads CASSPANGGATQYF. The CDR3 DNA reads TGTGCCAGCAGCCCAGCTAACGGGGGGGCGACGCAGTATTTT. J is TRBJ2-3 and V is TRBV4-2, with 8 bases fitting TRBD2. V lost 4 bases and J lost 9; bases outside the gene matches: 9. The CDR3 totals 14 residues. CDR1 and CDR2 from the germline V gene are LGHNA and YNFKEQ.

A few counts support this clonotype. The CDR3 DNA follows: TGTGCCAGCAGCTTATCGCAGGGCGGGAATTCACCCCTCCACTTT. The encoded protein is CASSLSQGGNSPLHF. The chain links TRBV7-9 to TRBJ1-6; D possibly corresponds to TRBD1 (5 bases). CDR1 and CDR2 from the germline V gene are SEHNR and FQNEAQ (reference sequence). The ends were cut back, 2 bases at V and 7 bases at J, with 12 bases in the middle. The CDR3 spans 15 residues.

The chain couples TRBV5-1 to TRBJ1-6; TRBD1 matches 9 bases. CDR1 SGHRS and CDR2 YFSETQ come from the germline V gene. The CDR3 covers 15 residues. V gave up 6 bases and J gave up 9 bases; unmatched junction bases: 10. CDR3 nucleotide sequence: TGCGCCAGCACCCGGGGGGGACAGGGTTCTTCACCCCTCCACTTT. Protein: CASTRGGQGSSPLHF.

This clonotype came up many times. The chain uses TRBV28 and TRBJ2-4; D is undetermined. The CDR3 sequence is 12 residues long. The germline CDR1 and CDR2 sequences are MDHEN and SYDVKM. The ends were cut back, 7 bases at V and 8 bases at J, with 12 bases in the middle. In nucleotides, the CDR3 is TGTGCCAGCAACTTCCAAAGGGACATTCAGTACTTC. Its translation: CASNFQRDIQYF. Combining the CDR3 with reference TRBV28 and TRBJ2-4 gives the whole variable domain DVKVTQSSRYLVKRTGEKVFLECVQDMDHENMFWYRQDPGLGLRLIYFSYDVKMKEKGDIPEGYSVSREKKERFSLILESASTNQTSMYLCASNFQRDIQYFGAGTRLSVL.

This sequence joins TRBV27 and TRBJ1-4, with D perhaps TRBD1 (6 bases). V gave up 4 bases and J gave up 5 bases, with 11 bases separating them. Germline V gene data show CDR1 as MNHEY and CDR2 as SMNVEV (reference sequence). The CDR3 covers 14 residues. The CDR3 here is CASSSGAWNEKLFF. The CDR3 coding sequence is TGTGCCAGCAGTTCAGGGGCGTGGAATGAAAAACTGTTTTTT.

As regards this clonotype: A much larger clone lies one base from this, so it may be a read error. The V call is TRBV11-2, the J call TRBJ2-7, with unresolved D. The V end lost 5 bases, the J end lost 3 bases, and 11 bases lay between the germline ends. Looked up from germline, CDR1 is SGHAT and CDR2 is FQNNGV. The CDR3 consists of 13 residues. CDR3 loop: CASSHRAYYEQYF. CDR3 DNA sequence: TGTGCCAGCAGCCATAGAGCCTACTACGAGCAGTACTTC.

There are a few counts of this clonotype. The chain recombines TRBV9 with TRBJ2-1; 11 nucleotides agree with TRBD2. Germline V gives CDR1 SGDLS, CDR2 YYNGEE. After removal of 3 bases from V and 6 bases from J, the junction contained 5 bases not matched to a gene. The CDR3 is 15 residues long. The CDR3, as DNA: TGTGCCAGCAGCGGACTAGCGGGGAGCCCCAATGAGCAGTTCTTC. Encoded protein: CASSGLAGSPNEQFF.

The rearrangement joins TRBV2 to TRBJ2-3; weak D call: TRBD1 (5 bases). This CDR3 has 16 amino acids. V lost 6 bases to trimming and J lost 5 bases, with 21 bases between them. CDR1 is SNHLY and CDR2 is FYNNEI in the germline V gene. The CDR3 sequence: CASRLGASSYLDTQYF. CDR3 DNA sequence: TGTGCCAGCAGGCTTGGGGCGTCCTCGTATCTAGATACGCAGTATTTT.

A remark on this clonotype: It may be a read error: a sequence one base away is much more abundant. V is TRBV7-6 and J is TRBJ2-7, with D possibly TRBD2 on 6 matching bases. Between the trimmed V and J ends, which lost 0 bases and 5 bases, there was a span of 14 bases. Germline CDR1 is SGHVS and CDR2 is FNYEAQ. This CDR3 contains 15 residues. CDR3 sequence reads: CASSLAGRNQNEQYF. The DNA of the CDR3 is TGTGCCAGCAGCTTAGCGGGGAGGAATCAAAACGAGCAGTACTTC.

CDR3 nucleotide sequence: TGCAGCGTCGACAGGGTAGTCTGGAACACTGAAGCTTTCTTT. Protein product: CSVDRVVWNTEAFF. V usage is TRBV29-1 and J usage is TRBJ1-1; the match to TRBD1 covers 7 bases. CDR3 length: 14 residues. From germline, CDR1 is SQVTM and CDR2 ANQGSEA. Trimming cost V 6 bases and J 1 base; bases outside gene matches: 8.

The chain has TRBV20-1 and TRBJ2-4; D call uncertain. Gene TRBJ2-5 matches the end of the DNA better, so the J call may be wrong. Germline V gives CDR1 DFQATT, CDR2 SNEGSKA (reference sequence). This CDR3 has 15 residues. DNA for the CDR3: TGCAGTGCTAGAGATCTCGTTAAAGTAGAAGAGACCCAGTACTTC. Translating gives CSARDLVKVEETQYF.

This clonotype was counted a few times. The rearrangement uses TRBV5-1 and TRBJ2-3; 10 bases fit TRBD1. Looked up from germline, CDR1 is SGHRS and CDR2 is YFSETQ. This CDR3 contains 16 residues. Trimming took 3 bases from V and 3 from J; bases not matched to a gene: 7. CDR3 sequence: CASSWSRDRGTDTQYF. CDR3 nucleotide sequence: TGCGCCAGCAGCTGGAGCAGGGACAGGGGTACAGATACGCAGTATTTT.

The chain carries TRBV28 and TRBJ2-7; possible D gene TRBD2, 5 bases. The length of the CDR3 is 14 residues. V lost 8 bases, J lost 4 bases, and 18 bases lay in between. CDR1 and CDR2 (germline): MDHEN, SYDVKM. CDR3 in DNA: TGTGCCAGCCATTCCGGGGAAGTCCGATACGAGCAGTACTTC. It translates to CASHSGEVRYEQYF. The whole variable domain, filled in from reference TRBV28 and TRBJ2-7, reads DVKVTQSSRYLVKRTGEKVFLECVQDMDHENMFWYRQDPGLGLRLIYFSYDVKMKEKGDIPEGYSVSREKKERFSLILESASTNQTSMYLCASHSGEVRYEQYFGPGTRLTVT.

The V call is TRBV30, the J call TRBJ1-1; perhaps TRBD1 as D (5 bases). The CDR3 sequence is 13 residues long. Germline V CDR1 and CDR2: GTSNPN, SVGIG (reference sequence). V was trimmed by 3 bases and J by 5 bases, leaving 13 bases between them. The CDR3 DNA sequence: TGTGCCTGGAGACTAGGGGTGTTAACTGAAGCTTTCTTT. The encoded protein is CAWRLGVLTEAFF.

This clonotype was counted only a few times. V is TRBV4-1 and J is TRBJ2-7; TRBD2 might be the D (7 bases). The germline CDR1 and CDR2 sequences are MGHRA and YSYEKL. This CDR3 has 16 amino acids. The V end lost 1 base, the J end lost 0 bases, and 13 bases lay between the germline ends. The CDR3 DNA reads as TGCGCCAGCAGCCAAGCGGGGGGCTCCCTCTCCTACGAGCAGTACTTC. Residues: CASSQAGGSLSYEQYF.

This clonotype has a single count. The chain couples TRBV6-1 to TRBJ2-1, with 9 bases fitting TRBD2. Near its end, the DNA agrees better with TRBJ2-7, so the J call may be wrong. The CDR3 length is 15 residues. The germline V gene encodes CDR1 MNHNS and CDR2 SASEGT. This CDR3 is CAITEAAGGSYEQYF. CDR3 nucleotide sequence: TGTGCCATCACGGAGGCGGCGGGGGGGTCCTACGAGCAGTACTTC.

This chain joins TRBV7-2 and TRBJ2-1; tentative D call: TRBD2 (6 bases). The CDR3 extends over 16 amino acids. The V gene's germline CDR1 is SGHTA and CDR2 FQGNSA. V lost 4 bases and J lost 7, with 20 bases in between. In nucleotides, the CDR3 is TGTGCCAGCAGCTCCGACCTAACTAGCATAGATAATGAGCAGTTCTTC. Amino acids: CASSSDLTSIDNEQFF.